The clone carrying this T cell receptor beta chain appeared a few times. Antigen specificity is unknown. The data stem from a study of OX40 agonist ivuxolimab in advanced cancers. Study information: Hepatocellular carcinoma, melanoma, renal cell or head and neck cancer occurred in dose-escalation patients. Findings and limits, study-wide: Among expanded peripheral T cells, antigen specificity went undetermined. Low normalized T-cell clonal expansion was also seen in some nonresponders.

This table comes from immunoSEQ multiplex PCR, and its TCRdb copy is limited to in-frame clones, with some not included. The sample shows tens of thousands of clones, approximately 91% of them seen only once. The CDR3 is 15 amino acids. With V trimmed by 3 bases and J by 3 bases, 7 bases remained unmatched. Germline-derived CDR1 and CDR2 are SGHNT and YYREEE (reference sequence). Sequenced here: CD4+ or CD8+ T cells sorted from blood, sampled in a trial of the OX40 agonist ivuxolimab. The TCR was taken from an adult with an advanced solid tumor such as melanoma, head and neck, liver or kidney cancer. The chain combines TRBV5-4 with TRBJ2-5, with 8 positions matching TRBD2. CDR3 protein: CASSSRLAGKETQYF. CDR3 DNA sequence: TGTGCCAGCAGCTCCCGCTTAGCGGGGAAAGAGACCCAGTACTTC.